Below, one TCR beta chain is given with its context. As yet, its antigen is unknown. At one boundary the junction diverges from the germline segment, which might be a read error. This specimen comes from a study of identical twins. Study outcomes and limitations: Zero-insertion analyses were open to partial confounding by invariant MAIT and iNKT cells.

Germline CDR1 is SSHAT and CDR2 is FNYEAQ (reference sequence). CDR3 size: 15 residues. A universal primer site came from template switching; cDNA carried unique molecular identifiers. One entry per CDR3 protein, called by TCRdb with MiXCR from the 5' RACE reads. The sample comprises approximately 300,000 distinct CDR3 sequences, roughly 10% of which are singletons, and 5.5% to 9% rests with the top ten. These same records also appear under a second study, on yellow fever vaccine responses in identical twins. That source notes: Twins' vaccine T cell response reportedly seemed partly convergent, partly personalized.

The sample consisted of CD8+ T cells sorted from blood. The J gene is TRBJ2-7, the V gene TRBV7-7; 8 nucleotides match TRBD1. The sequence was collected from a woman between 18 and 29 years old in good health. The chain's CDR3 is CASSPGTGPFYEQYF. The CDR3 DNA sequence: TGTGCTAGCAGCCCTGGGACAGGACCCTTCTACGAGCAGTACTTC.